What follows are 30 T cell receptor beta chains derived from one specimen sequenced in a study of T cells in Graves' hyperthyroidism and ophthalmopathy. There were TCR beta CDR3 regions amplified from RNA transcripts. Primed by the HTBI set, a first-round RT-PCR was run on the TCR CDR3. TCRdb processed the multiplex PCR reads anew with MiXCR; each CDR3 protein has one entry. Of a few hundred thousand distinct CDR3 sequences listed, approximately 14% were seen once; the top ten hold roughly 4.8%. Sequencing input: blood. These TCRs come from a woman between 18 and 30 years old with Graves' hyperthyroidism.

The sample holds many counts of this clonotype. The chain carries TRBV27 and TRBJ1-5; no clear D. Per the germline V gene, CDR1 is MNHEY and CDR2 is SMNVEV (reference sequence). V shed 8 bases and J shed 4 bases, with 15 bases lying between them. CDR3 length equals 14 residues. The CDR3, as DNA: TGTGCCAGCGGCACTCTAAGCCGTAATCAGCCCCAGCATTTT. It translates to CASGTLSRNQPQHF.

In its sample, this clonotype was seen a few times. CDR3 in DNA: TGCGCCAGCAGCCAAGCGGACAGGTTTTCCTACGAGCAGTACTTC. Its translation is CASSQADRFSYEQYF. The chain uses TRBV4-1 and TRBJ2-7; TRBD1 aligns across 7 bases. Per the germline V gene, CDR1 is MGHRA and CDR2 is YSYEKL. This CDR3 region has 15 residues. V lost 1 base to trimming and J lost 1 base; unmatched junction nucleotides: 4.

CDR3 DNA: TGTGCCTGGAGTCATACCTATGGACTCCCGTACTTC. It is translated as CAWSHTYGLPYF. The chain is built from TRBV30 and TRBJ2-5; possibly TRBD2 for D (5 bases). This CDR3 spans 12 amino acids. CDR1 and CDR2 from the germline V gene are GTSNPN and SVGIG (reference sequence). V dropped 2 bases and J dropped 13 bases, with 17 bases sitting between them.

This clonotype was seen repeatedly, ten times or more. The chain joins TRBV20-1 to TRBJ2-7; 9 nucleotides agree with TRBD2. Germline V gene data show CDR1 as DFQATT and CDR2 as SNEGSKA (reference sequence). V was clipped by 6 bases and J by 3 bases; unmatched bases: 15. CDR3 length: 16 residues. This CDR3 reads CSATHGGTSSFYEQYF. In nucleotides, the CDR3 is TGCAGTGCCACGCATGGTGGGACTAGCTCTTTCTACGAGCAGTACTTC.

This chain connects TRBV10-3 to TRBJ2-2; D is uncertain. The germline gives CDR1 ENHRY, CDR2 SYGVKD. V lost 3 bases to trimming and J lost 1 base, with 6 bases between them. The CDR3 totals 14 residues. CDR3: CAISEPRNTGELFF. The DNA for the CDR3 is TGTGCCATCAGTGAACCCAGGAACACCGGGGAGCTGTTTTTT.

Within the sample, this clonotype is medium-sized. The chain uses TRBV7-6 and TRBJ2-3; weak D call: TRBD2 (6 bases). V dropped 6 bases and J dropped 4 bases, with 17 bases sitting between them. The CDR3 is made up of 15 amino acids. Germline V gene data show CDR1 as SGHVS and CDR2 as FNYEAQ. The CDR3 nucleotides read TGTGCCAGCAGAGAAGCGGGCGTTTACTCAGATACGCAGTATTTT. Amino acid sequence: CASREAGVYSDTQYF.

In its sample, this clonotype was seen many times. The chain carries TRBV30 and TRBJ2-2; D not resolved. The CDR3 spans 12 residues. CDR1 and CDR2 (germline): GTSNPN, SVGIG (reference sequence). V lost 1 base and J 6 bases, leaving 6 bases between the germline ends. CDR3 DNA: TGTGCCTGGAGTGGACAAGCCGGGGAGCTGTTTTTT. Protein: CAWSGQAGELFF.

The table lists this clonotype with many counts. The chain links TRBV6-1 to TRBJ1-1; no reliable D call. V was pared by 5 bases and J by 10 bases, with 14 bases between. Germline assignment: CDR1 MNHNS and CDR2 SASEGT. This CDR3 has 12 residues. Here the CDR3 DNA reads TGTGCCAGCAGTCATGGGAACAACGGAGCTTTCTTT. Residues: CASSHGNNGAFF.

A word on this clonotype: A much larger clone lies one base from this, so it may be a read error. The rearrangement uses TRBV7-3 and TRBJ2-1; 8 bases are a match to TRBD2. Germline assignment: CDR1 SGHTA and CDR2 FQGTGA. The CDR3 runs 16 residues. The CDR3 DNA follows: TGTGCCAGCAGCGTTATCCCCGGGACTAGTCCCAATGAGCGGTTCTTC. Translated: CASSVIPGTSPNERFF.

This clonotype turned up a few times. V is TRBV15 and J is TRBJ2-5; a possible D gene is TRBD1 (5 bases). Germline-derived CDR1 and CDR2 are LNHNV and YYDKDF (reference sequence). V lost 5 bases and J 5 bases, leaving 9 bases between the germline ends. This CDR3 comprises 12 residues. The CDR3 loop is CATSSTVETQYF. The CDR3 nucleotides read TGTGCCACCAGCTCGACAGTGGAGACCCAGTACTTC.

This chain connects TRBV30 to TRBJ2-2, with D hard to call. The germline V gene has CDR1 GTSNPN and CDR2 SVGIG (reference sequence). This CDR3 has 14 amino acids. Deletions cut 1 base from V and 3 bases from J, with 9 bases between. CDR3 DNA sequence: TGTGCCTGGAGTGCAACTATGGACACCGGGGAGCTGTTTTTT. It encodes CAWSATMDTGELFF.

This clonotype was seen a handful of times. This chain connects TRBV3-1 to TRBJ2-7; a weak D match, TRBD1 (6 bases). The CDR3 consists of 15 residues. In germline, CDR1 is LGHDT, CDR2 YNNKEL (reference sequence). V lost 6 bases, J lost 3 bases, and 18 bases lay in between. CDR3 amino acids: CASRKSGPGVYEQYF. In nucleotides, the CDR3 is TGTGCCAGCAGAAAAAGCGGTCCAGGGGTCTACGAGCAGTACTTC.

Many counts were recorded for this clonotype. This chain joins TRBV7-2 and TRBJ2-1; 9 bases are shared with TRBD2. Per germline, CDR1 SGHTA and CDR2 FQGNSA. The trim removed 3 bases at V and 8 bases at J, leaving 8 bases unmatched. This CDR3 spans 15 amino acids. The CDR3 here is CASSFEVAGGHEQFF. Here the CDR3 DNA reads TGTGCCAGCAGCTTTGAGGTGGCGGGAGGGCATGAGCAGTTCTTC.

This clonotype was found a few times. The rearrangement joins TRBV6-2 or TRBV6-3 to TRBJ1-6, with TRBD1 matching 8 bases. The CDR3 has 15 residues. Germline V gene lookup returns CDR1 MNHEY and CDR2 SVGEGT. J lost 4 bases, V lost 2 bases, and 1 base had no gene match. The CDR3 DNA sequence: TGTGCCAGCAGTTACCAGGGGGCATATAATTCACCCCTCCACTTT. Residues: CASSYQGAYNSPLHF.

This clonotype was detected ten times or more. The chain employs TRBV20-1 and TRBJ2-1, with a weak D call TRBD1 (6 bases). Germline V lookup: CDR1 DFQATT, CDR2 SNEGSKA (reference sequence). The V and J ends lost 3 bases and 0 bases respectively, with 12 bases between them. The CDR3 contains 15 residues. CDR3 in DNA: TGCAGTGCTAGCCCCGGGACAATCTCCTACAATGAGCAGTTCTTC. Translating gives CSASPGTISYNEQFF.

As for this clonotype: Possible read error: a much larger clone is one base away. The conserved closing phenylalanine or tryptophan is absent in this CDR3, likely reflecting a read error. This sequence joins TRBV6-9 and TRBJ2-6; 9 bases map to TRBD1. Trimming took 3 bases from V and 1 from J; bases not matched to a gene: 10. The CDR3 runs 19 residues. The germline CDR1 and CDR2 sequences are MNHGY and SVAAGI. CDR3 amino acids: CASSYKIRDRVSGANVLTL. The CDR3, as DNA: TGTGCCAGCAGTTACAAGATCCGGGACAGGGTTTCTGGGGCCAACGTCCTGACTCTC.

This sequence joins TRBV4-1 and TRBJ2-7; D is unclear. Germline V gives CDR1 MGHRA, CDR2 YSYEKL. This CDR3 has 12 residues. With 4 bases removed from V and 7 bases from J, the gap between germline ends came to 11 bases. CDR3 sequence reads: CASSPRVGEQYF. CDR3 DNA sequence: TGCGCCAGCAGCCCTCGGGTGGGGGAGCAGTACTTC.

Many counts were recorded for this clonotype. The chain carries TRBV20-1 and TRBJ2-3; D tentatively fits TRBD1 or TRBD2 (5 bases each). CDR3 length: 15 amino acids. The germline gives CDR1 DFQATT, CDR2 SNEGSKA (reference sequence). V was trimmed by 1 base and J by 2 bases, leaving 13 bases between them. The CDR3 protein is CSARAGAPITDTQYF. Here the CDR3 DNA reads TGCAGTGCTAGAGCCGGGGCGCCAATCACAGATACGCAGTATTTT.

The sample holds many counts of this clonotype. This CDR3 reads CATKPGRTSGSRTYNEQFF. The CDR3 nucleotides read TGTGCCACCAAACCTGGGAGGACTAGCGGGAGTCGGACCTACAATGAGCAGTTCTTC. The chain employs TRBV10-3 and TRBJ2-1; TRBD2 aligns across 13 bases. After removal of 10 bases from V and 2 bases from J, the junction contained 17 bases not matched to a gene. Germline V gene sequence: CDR1 ENHRY, CDR2 SYGVKD. This CDR3 is 19 amino acids long.

This clonotype was seen ten or more times. The chain joins TRBV12-3 or TRBV12-4 to TRBJ2-7; 7 bases align to TRBD2. V lost 8 bases, J lost 8 bases, and 15 bases stayed unmatched. The CDR3 loop spans 14 amino acids. DNA for the CDR3: TGTGCCAGCGCCTACACGGGGGGACGGGTTAAGCAGTACTTC. Translation gives CASAYTGGRVKQYF.

This rearrangement joins TRBV6-5 to TRBJ2-1, with TRBD2 identical over 9 bases. V dropped 4 bases and J dropped 7; count of bases not matched to a gene: 11. The CDR3 is 16 amino acids. CDR1 and CDR2 from the germline V gene are MNHEY and SVGAGI. CDR3 coding DNA: TGTGCCAGCAGTTCACGGGGACTAGCATTCAATAATGAGCAGTTCTTC. Translated, it gives CASSSRGLAFNNEQFF.

This clonotype was recorded at least ten times. The chain uses TRBV19 and TRBJ2-7, with 7 bases that match TRBD1. CDR1 and CDR2 from the germline V gene are LNHDA and SQIVND (reference sequence). Unmatched junction bases numbered 4, after V lost 5 bases and J lost 3 bases. The CDR3 covers 13 residues. CDR3 protein: CASSSGQDYEQYF. CDR3 coding DNA: TGTGCCAGTAGTTCCGGACAGGACTACGAGCAGTACTTC.

This clonotype was seen more than once but under ten times. This rearrangement joins TRBV10-3 to TRBJ2-2, with D possibly being TRBD1 or TRBD2 (5 bases each). Trimming left V 11 bases short and J 8 bases short, with 21 bases between. The CDR3 consists of 14 residues. Per germline, CDR1 ENHRY and CDR2 SYGVKD. Written as DNA, the CDR3 is TGTGCCGCATCCCCCCAGGGAGCCCAGGGGGAGCTGTTTTTT. The encoded protein is CAASPQGAQGELFF.

The V and J genes are TRBV4-1 and TRBJ1-6, with D tentatively TRBD1 (5 bases). Germline V CDR1 and CDR2: MGHRA, YSYEKL. Trimming left V 2 bases short and J 3 bases short, with 14 bases between. This CDR3 spans 17 amino acids. The CDR3: CASSQPQGLGYNSPLHF. The CDR3, as DNA: TGCGCCAGCAGCCAACCCCAGGGTTTAGGCTATAATTCACCCCTCCACTTT.

This clonotype was detected only a few times. This rearrangement joins TRBV20-1 to TRBJ1-6; 8 nucleotides align to TRBD1. With 1 base clipped from V and 9 bases from J, the junction kept 8 bases outside the gene matches. CDR1 and CDR2 (germline): DFQATT, SNEGSKA (reference sequence). CDR3 length: 15 amino acids. CDR3 DNA: TGCAGTGCTAGAGTCGCAGGACAGGGCTCTTCACCCCTCCACTTT. Amino acids: CSARVAGQGSSPLHF.

To note about this clonotype: Given a much more abundant clone one base away, this may be a read error. V is TRBV6-2 or TRBV6-3 and J is TRBJ1-5; D call uncertain. This CDR3 comprises 13 residues. Germline CDR1 reads MNHEY; CDR2 reads SVGEGT. CDR3 sequence (DNA): TGTGCCAGCAGCAGACAAGTAAATCAGCCCCAGCGTTTT. The encoded protein is CASSRQVNQPQRF.

A word on this clonotype: A clone one base away is much larger, so this may be a read error. The J gene is TRBJ1-6, the V gene TRBV2, with D tentatively TRBD1 (6 bases). This CDR3 has 16 residues. CDR1 is SNHLY, CDR2 FYNNEI, per germline. CDR3 protein: CANSPGQSSYNSPLHF. In DNA, the CDR3 is TGTGCCAACAGTCCTGGACAGAGCTCCTATAATTCACCCCTCCACTTT.

The chain recombines TRBV5-1 with TRBJ2-2, with D unresolved. Germline loops: CDR1 SGHRS, CDR2 YFSETQ. CDR3 length: 17 amino acids. Trimming shortened V by 2 bases and J by 6 bases, and 20 bases separated the two germline ends. This chain's CDR3 is CASSFNTAVAGAGELFF. Written as DNA, the CDR3 is TGCGCCAGCAGCTTTAACACGGCTGTCGCTGGGGCCGGGGAGCTGTTTTTT.

V gene TRBV20-1 combines with J gene TRBJ2-7, with TRBD1 as a possible D gene (6 bases). The ends were cut back, 5 bases at V and 0 bases at J, with 14 bases in the middle. CDR1 is DFQATT, CDR2 SNEGSKA, per germline (reference sequence). CDR3 length: 14 residues. The CDR3: CSAPSRDTSYEQYF. CDR3 nucleotide sequence: TGCAGTGCTCCAAGCCGGGACACCTCCTACGAGCAGTACTTC.

The chain is built from TRBV10-3 and TRBJ2-7; 11 bases align to TRBD2. Germline loops: CDR1 ENHRY, CDR2 SYGVKD. Trimming at V came to 6 bases and at J to 3 bases, leaving 10 bases not matched to a gene. The CDR3 has 16 amino acids. Here the CDR3 reads CAIRPGLAEGSYEQYF. The CDR3 DNA is TGTGCCATCAGGCCGGGACTAGCGGAAGGAAGCTACGAGCAGTACTTC.